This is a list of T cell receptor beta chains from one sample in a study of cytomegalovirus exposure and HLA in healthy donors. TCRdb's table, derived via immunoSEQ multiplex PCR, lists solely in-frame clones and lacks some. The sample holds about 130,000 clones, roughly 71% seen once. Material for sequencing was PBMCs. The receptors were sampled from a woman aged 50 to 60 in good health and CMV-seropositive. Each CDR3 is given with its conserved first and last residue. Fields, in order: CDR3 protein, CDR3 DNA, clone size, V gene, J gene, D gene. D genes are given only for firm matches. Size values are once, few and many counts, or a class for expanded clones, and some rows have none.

CASSPVPTTGELFF	TGTGCCAGCTCACCTGTGCCAACTACCGGGGAGCTGTTTTTT	once	TRBV18	TRBJ2-2	NA
CASAGTGGSYEQYF	TGTGCCAGCGCAGGGACAGGGGGCTCCTACGAGCAGTACTTC	NA	TRBV6-5	TRBJ2-7	TRBD1
CASSLVGGRETQYF	TGTGCCAGCAGCTTGGTGGGGGGGCGAGAGACCCAGTACTTC	NA	TRBV7-6	TRBJ2-5	NA
CASSWALINSPLHF	TGTGCCAGCAGTTGGGCCCTCATTAATTCACCCCTCCACTTT	NA	TRBV27	TRBJ1-6	NA
CASRPTTGYHEQYF	TGTGCCAGCAGGCCCACCACAGGGTATCACGAGCAGTACTTC	NA	TRBV11-2	TRBJ2-7	NA
CASSLGGSGYTF	TGTGCCAGCAGCCTAGGGGGTTCTGGCTACACCTTC	NA	TRBV5-8	TRBJ1-2	NA
CSVDGVWSGGLGRFF	TGCAGCGTTGACGGGGTGTGGAGCGGGGGGCTTGGGAGGTTCTTC	NA	TRBV29-1	TRBJ2-1	TRBD2
CASSQGQRGGTNEQFF	TGCGCCAGCAGCCAAGGACAGCGGGGGGGTACCAATGAGCAGTTCTTC	NA	TRBV4-1	TRBJ2-1	TRBD2
CASSLALAGGNEKLFF	TGTGCCAGCAGCTTAGCGCTGGCAGGGGGTAATGAAAAACTGTTTTTT	few	TRBV7-9	TRBJ1-4	TRBD1
CASSPRGGLPPDTQYF	TGTGCCAGCAGCCCGAGGGGGGGTCTGCCCCCAGATACGCAGTATTTT	NA	TRBV9	TRBJ2-3	NA
CASSEGRGRGNTIYF	TGTGCCAGCAGTGAAGGGAGGGGTCGAGGAAACACCATATATTTT	NA	TRBV6-1	TRBJ1-3	NA
CASSQDLVEGLLSYEQYF	TGCGCCAGCAGCCAAGATTTAGTGGAGGGGCTACTCTCCTACGAGCAGTACTTC	NA	TRBV4-3	TRBJ2-7	NA
CASSPRGQGPTDTQYF	TGTGCCAGCAGCCCCCGTGGACAGGGCCCCACAGATACGCAGTATTTT	few	TRBV7-2	TRBJ2-3	TRBD1
CASRSRDRGYTTQYF	TGTGCCAGCAGATCCCGGGACAGGGGGTATACGACCCAGTACTTC	NA	TRBV5-6	TRBJ2-5	TRBD1
CASSLQGEETQYF	TGTGCCAGCAGTTTGCAGGGGGAAGAGACCCAGTACTTC	NA	TRBV28	TRBJ2-5	TRBD1
CASMRGQGDGYTF	TGCGCCAGCATGAGGGGACAGGGAGATGGCTACACCTTC	NA	TRBV5-1	TRBJ1-2	TRBD1
CASRGGGGAHEQFF	TGTGCCAGCAGGGGTGGCGGGGGGGCCCATGAGCAGTTCTTC	NA	TRBV25-1	TRBJ2-1	TRBD2
CASSLDIGSSYEQYF	TGTGCCAGCAGCTTGGATATAGGGAGCTCCTACGAGCAGTACTTC	NA	TRBV7-9	TRBJ2-7	NA
CASRQGANRFTDTQYF	TGTGCCAGCAGACAAGGGGCCAATAGGTTCACAGATACGCAGTATTTT	NA	TRBV7-2	TRBJ2-3	NA
CASSPVGVANTIYF	TGTGCCAGCAGCCCCGTAGGGGTCGCAAACACCATATATTTT	once	TRBV7-6	TRBJ1-3	NA
CAWTKGGFLGTQYF	TGTGCCTGGACAAAAGGGGGTTTTCTTGGGACCCAGTACTTC	NA	TRBV30	TRBJ2-5	NA
CVRSLTRRYYSNQPQHF	TGTGTCAGAAGCTTAACCCGGAGGTATTATAGCAATCAGCCCCAGCATTTT	NA	TRBV7-5	TRBJ1-5	NA
CASSIAGTGGLFSPLHF	TGTGCCAGTAGTATAGCCGGGACAGGGGGCTTATTTTCACCCCTCCACTTT	NA	TRBV19	TRBJ1-6	TRBD1
CASRGLPTETQYF	TGTGCCAGCAGGGGACTACCTACGGAGACCCAGTACTTC	once	TRBV12-1	TRBJ2-5	NA